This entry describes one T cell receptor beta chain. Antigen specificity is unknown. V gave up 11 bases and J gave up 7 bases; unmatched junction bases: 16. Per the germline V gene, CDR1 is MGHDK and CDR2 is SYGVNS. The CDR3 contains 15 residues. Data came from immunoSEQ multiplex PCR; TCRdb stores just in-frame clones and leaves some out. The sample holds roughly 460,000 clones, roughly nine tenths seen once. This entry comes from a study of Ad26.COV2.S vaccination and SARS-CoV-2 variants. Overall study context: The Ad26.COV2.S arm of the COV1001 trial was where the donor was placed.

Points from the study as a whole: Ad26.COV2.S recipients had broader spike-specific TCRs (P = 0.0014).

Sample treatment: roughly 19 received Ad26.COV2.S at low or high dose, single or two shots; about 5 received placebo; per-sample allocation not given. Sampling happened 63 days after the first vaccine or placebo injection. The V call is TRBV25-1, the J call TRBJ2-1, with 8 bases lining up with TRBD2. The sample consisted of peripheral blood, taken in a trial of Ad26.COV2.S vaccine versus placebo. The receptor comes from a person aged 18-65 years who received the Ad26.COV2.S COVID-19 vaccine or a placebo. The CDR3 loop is CASGSSGGPPNEQFF. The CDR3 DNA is TGTGCCTCCGGGTCGTCGGGAGGGCCCCCTAATGAGCAGTTCTTC.